The 22 T cell receptor beta chains below all came from one sample that was sequenced in a study of T cell responses to AZD1222 COVID-19 vaccine. Method: immunoSEQ multiplex PCR; TCRdb's copy keeps in-frame clones and lacks some. The data contain 130,000 to 150,000 clones, roughly nine tenths of them seen just once; the ten biggest clones take up around 1.6%. The sequenced sample was peripheral blood, obtained on day 0 of AZD1222 vaccination. The receptors shown here come from an adult in good health.

The CDR3 sequence is CASSSTAPGTDFSYGYTF. The CDR3 DNA is TGTGCCAGCAGTTCAACCGCCCCAGGGACCGACTTCTCCTATGGCTACACCTTC. The chain has TRBV27 and TRBJ1-2; tentatively, D is TRBD1 (5 bases). The CDR3 contains 18 residues. The ends were cut back, 4 bases at V and 4 bases at J, with 25 bases in the middle. In germline, CDR1 is MNHEY, CDR2 SMNVEV (reference sequence).

This chain links TRBV25-1 with TRBJ1-1; 9 bases match TRBD1. The germline CDR1 and CDR2 sequences are MGHDK and SYGVNS. J was trimmed by 4 bases and V by 4 bases; bases with no gene match: 7. This CDR3 comprises 15 residues. CDR3: CASSGLGQGSTEAFF. The DNA of the CDR3 is TGTGCCAGCAGTGGTCTTGGACAGGGGTCCACTGAAGCTTTCTTT.

This chain's CDR3 is CASSPQWNSGANVLTF. CDR3 coding DNA: TGCGCCAGCAGCCCCCAGTGGAACTCTGGGGCCAACGTCCTGACTTTC. The chain recombines TRBV4-1 with TRBJ2-6; no definite D call. CDR1 MGHRA and CDR2 YSYEKL come from the germline V gene. This CDR3 spans 16 amino acids. V lost 4 bases and J lost 0, with 10 bases in between.

This chain uses TRBV7-9 with TRBJ1-2; 7 bases match TRBD1. The length of the CDR3 is 16 residues. Trimming removed 0 bases from V and 4 bases from J; junction bases left unmatched: 8. Germline loops: CDR1 SEHNR, CDR2 FQNEAQ (reference sequence). The CDR3 region is CASSLAPGQHIYGYTF. The CDR3 DNA is TGTGCCAGCAGCTTAGCCCCGGGACAGCACATCTATGGCTACACCTTC. The whole variable domain, filled in from reference TRBV7-9 and TRBJ1-2, reads DTGVSQNPRHKITKRGQNVTFRCDPISEHNRLYWYRQTLGQGPEFLTYFQNEAQLEKSRLLSDRFSAERPKGSFSTLEIQRTEQGDSAMYLCASSLAPGQHIYGYTFGSGTRLTVV.

This chain links TRBV4-2 with TRBJ1-2, with a weak D call TRBD1 (6 bases). The CDR3 spans 16 residues. The germline CDR1 and CDR2 sequences are LGHNA and YNFKEQ. Trimming cost V 1 base and J 1 base, with 13 bases left between them. CDR3 DNA: TGTGCCAGCAGCCAAGCGGCAGGGGACATTAACTATGGCTACACCTTC. Translating gives CASSQAAGDINYGYTF.

The rearrangement joins TRBV27 to TRBJ2-1, with D possibly TRBD1 on 6 matching bases. The CDR3 has 16 amino acids. V shed 3 bases and J shed 0 bases, with 12 bases lying between them. Germline loops: CDR1 MNHEY, CDR2 SMNVEV (reference sequence). The CDR3 here is CASSFFTGTSYNEQFF. The CDR3, as DNA: TGTGCCAGCAGTTTCTTCACAGGGACCTCCTACAATGAGCAGTTCTTC.

The genes are TRBV6-2 or TRBV6-3 and TRBJ2-1; 11 nucleotides line up with TRBD2. This CDR3 has 16 residues. Germline lookup yields CDR1 MNHEY and CDR2 SVGEGT. J lost 7 bases, V lost 5 bases, and 10 bases had no gene match. For the CDR3, the DNA is TGTGCCAGCAGTGCCGCCGCTAGCGGGAGGCGGAATGAGCAGTTCTTC. As protein: CASSAAASGRRNEQFF.

V gene TRBV7-9 combines with J gene TRBJ2-3; unclear D gene. Trimming shortened V by 5 bases and J by 2 bases, and 20 bases separated the two germline ends. CDR1 and CDR2 (germline): SEHNR, FQNEAQ (reference sequence). The CDR3 sequence is 17 residues long. The CDR3 spells CASSEPTGQRLTDTQYF. The CDR3, as DNA: TGTGCCAGCAGCGAACCGACGGGCCAGCGACTCACAGATACGCAGTATTTT.

The CDR3 DNA is TGTGCCAGCAGTTTCGGTCCTCATGGCTACACCTTC. As protein: CASSFGPHGYTF. This sequence joins TRBV28 and TRBJ1-2; D is ambiguous. V lost 3 bases to trimming and J lost 6 bases, with 8 bases between them. The CDR3 loop spans 12 amino acids. CDR1 and CDR2 from the germline V gene are MDHEN and SYDVKM.

The rearrangement joins TRBV6-5 to TRBJ2-6; D gene uncertain. This CDR3 has 16 residues. In germline, CDR1 is MNHEY, CDR2 SVGAGI. V lost 0 bases, J lost 4 bases, and 10 bases lay in between. The CDR3 DNA reads as TGTGCCAGCAGTTACTCGTGGGTCCTCGGGGCCAACGTCCTGACTTTC. It translates to CASSYSWVLGANVLTF.

The V gene is TRBV7-9, the J gene TRBJ1-1; D might be TRBD1 (6 bases). CDR1 is SEHNR, CDR2 FQNEAQ, per germline (reference sequence). Trimming removed 0 bases at V and 2 bases at J, with 13 bases between. The CDR3 contains 16 residues. Here the CDR3 DNA reads TGTGCCAGCAGCTTAGCTCAAGGGGGGAAAAACACTGAAGCTTTCTTT. Protein sequence: CASSLAQGGKNTEAFF.

V usage is TRBV28 and J usage is TRBJ1-1; D is ambiguous. The germline CDR1 and CDR2 sequences are MDHEN and SYDVKM. This CDR3 contains 12 residues. Trimming stripped 6 bases from V and 3 bases from J, with 8 bases between. CDR3 protein: CASRVRYTEAFF. The CDR3 coding sequence is TGTGCCAGCAGGGTCCGTTACACTGAAGCTTTCTTT.

CDR3 amino acids: CATSDRLGYTF. Here the CDR3 DNA reads TGTGCCACCAGTGATCGCCTTGGCTACACCTTC. The V and J genes are TRBV24-1 and TRBJ1-2; D not resolved. Trimming took 3 bases from V and 7 from J, leaving 5 bases between them. Per the germline V gene, CDR1 is KGHDR and CDR2 is SFDVKD. The CDR3 is 11 residues long.

The J gene is TRBJ1-1, the V gene TRBV5-1; D gene uncertain. The CDR3 sequence is 15 residues long. From germline, CDR1 is SGHRS and CDR2 YFSETQ. V lost 4 bases and J lost 4, with 17 bases in between. The CDR3 nucleotides are TGCGCCAGCAGCACCCCCAAAGGCGCAGTCACTGAAGCTTTCTTT. This sequence encodes CASSTPKGAVTEAFF.

The chain joins TRBV19 to TRBJ2-1; D uncertain. This CDR3 has 16 amino acids. Trimming took off 6 bases at V and 0 bases at J, with 15 bases between the two ends. Germline assignment: CDR1 LNHDA and CDR2 SQIVND (reference sequence). In nucleotides, the CDR3 is TGTGCCAGTAGCCAGGCTGGAAGGAGCTCCTACAATGAGCAGTTCTTC. This sequence encodes CASSQAGRSSYNEQFF.

The V gene is TRBV30, the J gene TRBJ2-5; 10 bases fit TRBD2. The germline CDR1 and CDR2 sequences are GTSNPN and SVGIG (reference sequence). The V and J ends lost 1 base and 3 bases, in that order; junction bases with no gene match: 11. The CDR3 has 17 residues. CDR3 region: CAWSAGLAALPKETQYF. The CDR3, as DNA: TGTGCCTGGAGTGCCGGACTAGCGGCTCTGCCCAAAGAGACCCAGTACTTC.

This rearrangement joins TRBV5-1 to TRBJ2-7; possible D gene TRBD1, 5 bases. CDR3 length equals 17 residues. Trimming shortened V by 3 bases and J by 0 bases, and 19 bases separated the two germline ends. Germline-derived CDR1 and CDR2 are SGHRS and YFSETQ. The CDR3, as DNA: TGCGCCAGCAGCTGGGGCCAGTCATCAGCGTACTCCTACGAGCAGTACTTC. This translates into CASSWGQSSAYSYEQYF.

V usage is TRBV11-2 and J usage is TRBJ1-2; TRBD1 aligns across 8 bases. J lost 7 bases, V lost 0 bases, and 10 bases had no gene match. This CDR3 region has 16 residues. Per germline, CDR1 SGHAT and CDR2 FQNNGV. CDR3 DNA: TGTGCCAGCAGCTTAGAACGGACAGGGTTGGTCGCTGGCTACACCTTC. Translating it yields CASSLERTGLVAGYTF.

The chain employs TRBV6-5 and TRBJ2-1, with 16 bases matching TRBD2. V trimming: 6 bases; J trimming: 12 bases; junction bases outside the gene matches: 8. Per germline, CDR1 MNHEY and CDR2 SVGAGI. The CDR3 totals 15 residues. The DNA for the CDR3 is TGTGCCAGCAGGCCCGGGACTAGCGGGGGGGAATTGCAGTTCTTC. Amino acid sequence: CASRPGTSGGELQFF.

The CDR3 nucleotides read TGTGCCAGCAGTTCCGGGACAGAAAACTACGAGCAGTACTTC. It codes for CASSSGTENYEQYF. The V call is TRBV2, the J call TRBJ2-7, with 7 bases fitting TRBD1. Germline V gives CDR1 SNHLY, CDR2 FYNNEI. CDR3 size: 14 residues. The J segment lost 3 bases and the V segment lost 5 bases, leaving 7 bases of the junction unmatched.

V is TRBV15 and J is TRBJ1-5; no firm D call. Germline assignment: CDR1 LNHNV and CDR2 YYDKDF (reference sequence). The CDR3 has 13 residues. Trimming took 2 bases from V and 4 from J, leaving 6 bases between them. This CDR3 is CATSRRKNQPQHF. CDR3 coding DNA: TGTGCCACCAGCAGACGGAAAAATCAGCCCCAGCATTTT.

The chain recombines TRBV7-2 with TRBJ2-5; D remains ambiguous. V lost 5 bases, J lost 5 bases, and 12 bases lay in between. Germline V gene lookup returns CDR1 SGHTA and CDR2 FQGNSA. The CDR3 is 13 residues long. The CDR3 spells CASSRPIEETQYF. CDR3 in DNA: TGTGCCAGCAGCCGACCTATTGAGGAGACCCAGTACTTC. The full variable domain, in which reference TRBV7-2 and TRBJ2-5 provide the parts outside the CDR3, is GAGVSQSPSNKVTEKGKDVELRCDPISGHTALYWYRQSLGQGLEFLIYFQGNSAPDKSGLPSDRFSAERTGGSVSTLTIQRTQQEDSAVYLCASSRPIEETQYFGPGTRLLVL.